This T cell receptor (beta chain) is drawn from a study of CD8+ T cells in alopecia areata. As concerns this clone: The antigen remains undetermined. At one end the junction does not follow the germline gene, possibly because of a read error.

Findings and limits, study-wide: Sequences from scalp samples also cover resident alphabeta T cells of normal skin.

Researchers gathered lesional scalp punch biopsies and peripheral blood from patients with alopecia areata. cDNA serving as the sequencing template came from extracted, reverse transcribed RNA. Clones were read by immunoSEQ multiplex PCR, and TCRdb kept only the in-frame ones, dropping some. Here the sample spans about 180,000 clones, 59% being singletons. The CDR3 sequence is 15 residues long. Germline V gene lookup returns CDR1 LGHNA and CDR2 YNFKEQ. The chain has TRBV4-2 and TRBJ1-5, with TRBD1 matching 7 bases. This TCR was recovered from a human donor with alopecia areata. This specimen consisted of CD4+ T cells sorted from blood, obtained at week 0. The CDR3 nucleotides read TGTACCAGCAGCCAAGAGGACAGGAACAATCAGCCCCAGCATTTT. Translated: CTSSQEDRNNQPQHF.